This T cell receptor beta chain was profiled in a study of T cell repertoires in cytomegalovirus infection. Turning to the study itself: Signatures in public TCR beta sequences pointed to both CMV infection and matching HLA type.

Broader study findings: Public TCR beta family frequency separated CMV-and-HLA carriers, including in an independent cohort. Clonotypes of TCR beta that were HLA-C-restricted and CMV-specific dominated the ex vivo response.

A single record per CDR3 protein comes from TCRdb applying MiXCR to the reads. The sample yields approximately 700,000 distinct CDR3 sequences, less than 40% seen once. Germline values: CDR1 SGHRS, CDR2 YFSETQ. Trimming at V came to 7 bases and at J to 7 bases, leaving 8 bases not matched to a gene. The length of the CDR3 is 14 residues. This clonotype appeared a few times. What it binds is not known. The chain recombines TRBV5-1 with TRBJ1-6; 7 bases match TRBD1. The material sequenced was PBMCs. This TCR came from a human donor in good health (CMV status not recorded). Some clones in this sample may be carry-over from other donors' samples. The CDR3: CASSLRGPNSPLHF. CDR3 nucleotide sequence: TGCGCCAGCTCCCTAAGGGGGCCGAATTCACCCCTCCACTTT.